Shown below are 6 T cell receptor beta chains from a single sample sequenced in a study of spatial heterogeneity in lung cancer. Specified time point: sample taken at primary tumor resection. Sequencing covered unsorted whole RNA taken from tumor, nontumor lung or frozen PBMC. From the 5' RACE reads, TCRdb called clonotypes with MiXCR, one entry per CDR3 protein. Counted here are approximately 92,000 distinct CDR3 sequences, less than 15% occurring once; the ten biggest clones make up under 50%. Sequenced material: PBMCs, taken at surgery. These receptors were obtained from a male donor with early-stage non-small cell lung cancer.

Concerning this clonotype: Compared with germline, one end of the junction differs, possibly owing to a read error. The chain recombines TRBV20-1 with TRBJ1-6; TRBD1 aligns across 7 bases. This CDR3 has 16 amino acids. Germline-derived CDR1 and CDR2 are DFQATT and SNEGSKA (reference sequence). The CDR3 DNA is TGCGGTGCCATCCTGGGACAGAATTTATATAATTCACCCCTCCACTTT. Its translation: CGAILGQNLYNSPLHF.

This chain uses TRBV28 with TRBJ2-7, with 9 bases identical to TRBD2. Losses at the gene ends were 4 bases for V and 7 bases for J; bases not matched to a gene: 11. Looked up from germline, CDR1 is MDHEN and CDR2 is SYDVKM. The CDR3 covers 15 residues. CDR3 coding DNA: TGTGCCAGCAGTTGGCCGGGGGCGGGAGGGTTTGAGCAGTACTTC. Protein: CASSWPGAGGFEQYF.

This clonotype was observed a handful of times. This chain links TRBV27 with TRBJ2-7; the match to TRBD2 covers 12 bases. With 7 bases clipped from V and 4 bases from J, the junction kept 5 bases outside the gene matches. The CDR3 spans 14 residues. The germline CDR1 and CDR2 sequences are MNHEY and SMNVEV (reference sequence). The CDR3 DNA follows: TGTGCCAGCACCAAGACTAGCGGGGGATACGAGCAGTACTTC. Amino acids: CASTKTSGGYEQYF.

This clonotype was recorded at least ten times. CDR3 residues: CSARDLRTPNNEQFF. The DNA of the CDR3 is TGCAGTGCTAGAGATCTGCGGACTCCCAACAATGAGCAGTTCTTC. The chain recombines TRBV20-1 with TRBJ2-1; a possible D gene is TRBD2 (5 bases). Between the trimmed V and J ends, which lost 0 bases and 5 bases, there was a span of 14 bases. The CDR3 runs to 15 residues. Germline-derived CDR1 and CDR2 are DFQATT and SNEGSKA (reference sequence).

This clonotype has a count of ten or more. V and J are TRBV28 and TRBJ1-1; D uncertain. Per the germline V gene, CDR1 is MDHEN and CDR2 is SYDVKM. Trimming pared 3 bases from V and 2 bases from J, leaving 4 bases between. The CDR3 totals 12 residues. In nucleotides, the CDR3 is TGTGCCAGCAGTTTCCCTAACACTGAAGCTTTCTTT. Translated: CASSFPNTEAFF.

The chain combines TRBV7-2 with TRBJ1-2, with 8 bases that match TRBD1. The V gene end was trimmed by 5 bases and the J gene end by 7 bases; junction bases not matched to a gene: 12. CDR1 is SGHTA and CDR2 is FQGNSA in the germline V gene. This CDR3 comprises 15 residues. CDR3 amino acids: CASSPAGGQEFGYTF. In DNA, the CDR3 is TGTGCCAGCAGCCCGGCGGGGGGACAGGAATTTGGCTACACCTTC.